What follows are 4 T cell receptor beta chains derived from one specimen sequenced in a study of blood T cell repertoires in COVID-19. Produced via immunoSEQ multiplex PCR; TCRdb's table is partial and in-frame only. The table records about 36,000 clones, roughly nine tenths of them present only once. The sequenced sample was peripheral blood. Receptors originate from a man in his 70s with acute or convalescent COVID-19.

The genes are TRBV4-2 and TRBJ2-7, with 7 bases matching TRBD2. The CDR3 totals 16 residues. The ends lost 0 bases at V and 0 bases at J; junction bases unmatched: 5. The germline CDR1 and CDR2 sequences are LGHNA and YNFKEQ. In nucleotides, the CDR3 is TGTGCCAGCAGCCAAGAAGGCGGGAGTCTCTCCTACGAGCAGTACTTC. This sequence encodes CASSQEGGSLSYEQYF.

The rearrangement uses TRBV21-1 and TRBJ1-2; TRBD1, the D gene given by the table, was not confirmed from the DNA. TRBV21-1 is an annotated pseudogene. The CDR3 is 15 amino acids. The CDR3 region has the DNA TGTGCCAGCAGCAAACGGCAGGGGCTTTACTATGGCTACACCTTC. Translating gives CASSKRQGLYYGYTF.

This sequence joins TRBV24-1 and TRBJ2-7, with 9 positions matching TRBD1. The CDR3 has 13 amino acids. Losses at the gene ends were 5 bases for V and 7 bases for J; bases not matched to a gene: 5. CDR1 is KGHDR, CDR2 SFDVKD, per germline. CDR3 in amino acids: CATSGGQGREQYF. In nucleotides, the CDR3 is TGTGCCACCAGTGGGGGACAGGGCCGGGAGCAGTACTTC.

The rearrangement uses TRBV21-1 and TRBJ2-7; the table's D call, TRBD2, has no DNA check behind it. TRBV21-1 represents a pseudogene. The CDR3 sequence is 19 residues long. The CDR3 protein is CASSKDRRLRLAVPYEQYF. In nucleotides, the CDR3 is TGTGCCAGCAGCAAGGACCGACGGCTAAGGCTAGCGGTACCTTACGAGCAGTACTTC.